The T cell receptor (beta chain) described here comes from a study of T cells after somatic rescue of genetic block. The CDR3 totals 15 residues. Trimming removed 2 bases at V and 4 bases at J, with 14 bases between. The germline V gene encodes CDR1 MNHNY and CDR2 SVGAGI (reference sequence). The assay was immunoSEQ multiplex PCR, and TCRdb's table has in-frame clones only and misses some. The sample consists of about 15,000 clones, roughly two thirds of them appearing once. V and J are TRBV6-6 and TRBJ2-5; no definite D call. The receptor's source is a boy aged 5 to 17. Sequenced material: peripheral blood mononuclear cells (PBMCs). The CDR3 loop reads CASSYPSLRRETQYF. The CDR3 DNA reads TGTGCCAGCAGTTACCCGTCCCTCCGTCGAGAGACCCAGTACTTC.